This entry lists 21 T cell receptor beta chains sequenced from one sample in a study of blood T cell repertoires in COVID-19. The assay was immunoSEQ multiplex PCR, and TCRdb's table has in-frame clones only and misses some. The sample lists approximately 68,000 clones, approximately 84% seen once, with roughly 11% in the top ten. Sequenced material: peripheral blood. These receptors all come from a man in his 70s with active or convalescent COVID-19.

The rearrangement links TRBV2 to TRBJ1-4; D unresolved. The CDR3 sequence is 14 residues long. V was cut by 7 bases and J by 0 bases, with 9 bases left in between. CDR1 and CDR2 from the germline V gene are SNHLY and FYNNEI. The CDR3 bases are TGTGCCAGCACCCAGACTGCAACTAATGAAAAACTGTTTTTT. As protein: CASTQTATNEKLFF.

V and J are TRBV30 and TRBJ2-1; a weak D match, TRBD1 (5 bases). This CDR3 has 14 amino acids. The germline V gene encodes CDR1 GTSNPN and CDR2 SVGIG (reference sequence). V was trimmed by 3 bases and J by 1 base, leaving 10 bases between them. The CDR3 loop is CAWRPPGSYNEQFF. For the CDR3, the DNA is TGTGCCTGGAGGCCCCCAGGGTCCTACAATGAGCAGTTCTTC.

This chain connects TRBV15 to TRBJ1-4, with 11 bases that match TRBD1. Germline V gene sequence: CDR1 LNHNV, CDR2 YYDKDF (reference sequence). V was clipped by 4 bases and J by 3 bases; unmatched bases: 4. The CDR3 is 16 residues long. The CDR3 nucleotides are TGTGCCACCAGCATGGGACAGGGGGTGGCTAATGAAAAACTGTTTTTT. Translation gives CATSMGQGVANEKLFF.

V gene TRBV4-1 combines with J gene TRBJ1-6; D perhaps matches TRBD1 (5 bases). CDR1 and CDR2 from the germline V gene are MGHRA and YSYEKL. The CDR3 has 16 amino acids. V lost 3 bases and J lost 2, with 11 bases in between. CDR3 nucleotides: TGCGCCAGCAGCCATCAGGAGGGGACCTATAATTCACCCCTCCACTTT. Encoded protein: CASSHQEGTYNSPLHF.

This clone occurred a few times. This chain joins TRBV6-2 or TRBV6-3 and TRBJ2-2; TRBD2 aligns across 8 bases. The ends lost 4 bases at V and 2 bases at J; junction bases unmatched: 3. The germline V gene encodes CDR1 MNHEY and CDR2 SVGEGT. The CDR3 extends over 15 amino acids. The CDR3 reads CASSSGGANTGELFF. CDR3 nucleotides: TGTGCCAGCAGTTCCGGGGGGGCTAACACCGGGGAGCTGTTTTTT.

This chain uses TRBV5-1 with TRBJ2-5; 11 positions agree with TRBD2. There are 19 residues in the CDR3. Germline CDR1 reads SGHRS; CDR2 reads YFSETQ. The V gene end was trimmed by 2 bases and the J gene end by 4 bases; junction bases not matched to a gene: 16. The CDR3 is CASSFDTSGRAKARETQYF. The CDR3 region has the DNA TGCGCCAGCAGCTTTGACACTAGCGGGAGAGCTAAGGCAAGAGAGACCCAGTACTTC. Full variable domain (missing parts from reference TRBV5-1 and TRBJ2-5): KAGVTQTPRYLIKTRGQQVTLSCSPISGHRSVSWYQQTPGQGLQFLFEYFSETQRNKGNFPGRFSGRQFSNSRSEMNVSTLELGDSALYLCASSFDTSGRAKARETQYFGPGTRLLVL.

The chain links TRBV5-6 to TRBJ1-1; the D is unclear. Per germline, CDR1 SGHDT and CDR2 YYEEEE. Trimming cost V 4 bases and J 3 bases, with 13 bases left between them. The CDR3 spans 14 residues. The CDR3 loop is CASSVGGSYTEAFF. The CDR3 DNA sequence: TGTGCCAGCAGCGTTGGTGGCAGTTACACTGAAGCTTTCTTT.

The chain combines TRBV3-1 (or the pseudogene TRBV3-2) with TRBJ1-3; the match to TRBD1 covers 9 bases. Germline V gene data show CDR1 as LGHDT and CDR2 as YNNKEL (reference sequence). J was trimmed by 1 base and V by 2 bases; bases with no gene match: 9. CDR3 length: 18 residues. The CDR3 DNA reads as TGTGCCAGCAGCCAAACCGGGACAGGGTGGTTTTCTGGAAACACCATATATTTT. Its translation: CASSQTGTGWFSGNTIYF.

The V and J genes are TRBV18 and TRBJ2-7, with 7 bases fitting TRBD1. Trimming at V came to 0 bases and at J to 3 bases, leaving 5 bases not matched to a gene. This CDR3 is 15 amino acids long. Germline CDR1 is KGHSH and CDR2 is LQKENI. CDR3 residues: CASSPPWRQGYEQYF. The CDR3, as DNA: TGTGCCAGCTCACCACCGTGGAGACAGGGCTACGAGCAGTACTTC.

This chain uses TRBV7-2 with TRBJ2-7; 10 bases are shared with TRBD1. The CDR3 covers 13 residues. CDR1 and CDR2 (germline): SGHTA, FQGNSA. The V segment lost 10 bases and the J segment 5 bases; nucleotides outside the gene matches: 8. The CDR3 nucleotides are TGTGCCACCATGGACAGGGGGGGGCACGAGCAGTACTTC. Translation gives CATMDRGGHEQYF.

The gene calls are TRBV7-3 and TRBJ1-1; D is ambiguous. The V end was cut by 5 bases, the J end by 4 bases, with 14 bases between. Germline CDR1 SGHTA, CDR2 FQGTGA. This CDR3 region has 14 residues. Here the CDR3 DNA reads TGTGCCAGCAGCCCCCGAGGGTCTGGCACTGAAGCTTTCTTT. Translating it yields CASSPRGSGTEAFF.

CDR3: CSVFMRRTPYNEQFF. The CDR3 DNA is TGCAGCGTTTTCATGCGGCGGACTCCGTACAATGAGCAGTTCTTC. V is TRBV29-1 and J is TRBJ2-1; possibly TRBD2 for D (5 bases). CDR3 size: 15 residues. Per germline, CDR1 SQVTM and CDR2 ANQGSEA. Trimming shortened V by 5 bases and J by 4 bases, and 18 bases separated the two germline ends.

The rearrangement links TRBV28 to TRBJ1-3; TRBD1 matches at 7 bases. This CDR3 has 14 amino acids. The V and J ends lost 6 bases and 3 bases, in that order; junction bases with no gene match: 5. The V gene's germline CDR1 is MDHEN and CDR2 SYDVKM. DNA of the CDR3: TGTGCCAGCAGGCGACAGGGCGGTGGAAACACCATATATTTT. This codes for CASRRQGGGNTIYF.

The chain has TRBV27 and TRBJ1-4; 8 positions agree with TRBD1. The V segment lost 5 bases and the J segment 5 bases; nucleotides outside the gene matches: 7. Per germline, CDR1 MNHEY and CDR2 SMNVEV (reference sequence). The length of the CDR3 is 15 residues. The CDR3 is CASSPRTGRNEKLFF. In DNA, the CDR3 is TGTGCCAGCAGTCCAAGGACAGGGCGGAATGAAAAACTGTTTTTT.

V is TRBV7-2 and J is TRBJ2-1, with TRBD1 matching over 9 bases. The V segment lost 5 bases and the J segment 7 bases; nucleotides outside the gene matches: 21. CDR3 size: 19 residues. CDR1 SGHTA and CDR2 FQGNSA come from the germline V gene. CDR3: CASSLKRALGTGFRNEQFF. The CDR3, as DNA: TGTGCCAGCAGCCTTAAAAGAGCTCTGGGGACAGGGTTTCGGAATGAGCAGTTCTTC.

The chain links TRBV10-3 to TRBJ2-7; a weak D match, TRBD2 (6 bases). Trimming removed 0 bases at V and 2 bases at J, with 14 bases between. From germline, CDR1 is ENHRY and CDR2 SYGVKD. This CDR3 comprises 16 residues. CDR3 sequence (DNA): TGTGCCATCAGTGAGTCGTACTCGCGGGGAACCTACGAGCAGTACTTC. Its protein product is CAISESYSRGTYEQYF.

The chain carries TRBV15 and TRBJ2-5; D remains ambiguous. Per the germline V gene, CDR1 is LNHNV and CDR2 is YYDKDF (reference sequence). Trimming removed 0 bases at V and 5 bases at J, with 13 bases between. This CDR3 has 15 residues. The CDR3 loop reads CATSRDRRAVETQYF. The CDR3 coding sequence is TGTGCCACCAGCAGAGATCGCCGAGCCGTGGAGACCCAGTACTTC.

The chain employs TRBV19 and TRBJ1-5; 9 positions agree with TRBD1. The ends lost 10 bases at V and 3 bases at J; junction bases unmatched: 10. This CDR3 is built from 15 residues. Germline V gene lookup returns CDR1 LNHDA and CDR2 SQIVND (reference sequence). The CDR3 spells CATQRGQGYNQPQHF. In nucleotides, the CDR3 is TGTGCCACCCAGAGGGGACAGGGATACAATCAGCCCCAGCATTTT.

This clone appeared a few times. V gene TRBV27 combines with J gene TRBJ2-7; TRBD1 is a possible D gene (6 bases). Deletions cut 4 bases from V and 2 bases from J, with 15 bases between. CDR1 and CDR2 (germline): MNHEY, SMNVEV (reference sequence). The CDR3 is 15 amino acids. CDR3 sequence reads: CASSSPGHRPYEQYF. CDR3 DNA: TGTGCCAGCAGTTCGCCGGGACATCGCCCCTACGAGCAGTACTTC.

This clone was observed once. This rearrangement joins TRBV7-2 to TRBJ2-1, with TRBD1 matching over 8 bases. The CDR3 runs to 14 residues. With 5 bases clipped from V and 3 bases from J, the junction kept 3 bases outside the gene matches. Germline V CDR1 and CDR2: SGHTA, FQGNSA. CDR3 DNA: TGTGCCAGCAGCCCGGGACAGGTCTACAATGAGCAGTTCTTC. It specifies CASSPGQVYNEQFF.

V gene TRBV7-9 combines with J gene TRBJ1-2; D remains ambiguous. Germline V gene sequence: CDR1 SEHNR, CDR2 FQNEAQ (reference sequence). The germline V and J ends were trimmed by 3 bases and 6 bases, with 14 bases remaining between them. This CDR3 has 14 residues. The CDR3 nucleotides are TGTGCCAGCAGCTTCGGTAGTCTGGGCGATGGCTACACCTTC. This encodes CASSFGSLGDGYTF.